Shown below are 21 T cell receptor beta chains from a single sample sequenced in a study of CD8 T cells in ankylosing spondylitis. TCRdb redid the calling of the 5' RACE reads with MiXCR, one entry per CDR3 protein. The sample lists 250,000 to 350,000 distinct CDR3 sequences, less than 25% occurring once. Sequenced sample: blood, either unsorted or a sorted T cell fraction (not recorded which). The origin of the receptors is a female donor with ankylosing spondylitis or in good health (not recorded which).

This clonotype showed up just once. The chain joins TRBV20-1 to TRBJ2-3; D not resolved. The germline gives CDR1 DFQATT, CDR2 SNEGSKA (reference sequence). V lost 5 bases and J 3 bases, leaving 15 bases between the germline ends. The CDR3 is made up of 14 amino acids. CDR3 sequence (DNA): TGCAGTGCTCAAAAGCCCGATTCAACAGATACGCAGTATTTT. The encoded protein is CSAQKPDSTDTQYF.

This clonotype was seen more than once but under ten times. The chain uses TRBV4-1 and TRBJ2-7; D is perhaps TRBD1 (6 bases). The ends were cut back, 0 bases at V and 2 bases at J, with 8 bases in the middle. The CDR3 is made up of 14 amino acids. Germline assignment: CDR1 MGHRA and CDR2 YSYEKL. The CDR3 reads CASSQETGTYEQYF. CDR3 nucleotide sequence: TGCGCCAGCAGCCAAGAGACAGGCACCTACGAGCAGTACTTC.

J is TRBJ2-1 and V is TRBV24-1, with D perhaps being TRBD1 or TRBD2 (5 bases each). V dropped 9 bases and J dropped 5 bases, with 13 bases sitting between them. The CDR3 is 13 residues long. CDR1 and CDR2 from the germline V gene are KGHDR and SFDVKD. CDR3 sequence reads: CATEGRLNNEQFF. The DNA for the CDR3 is TGTGCCACCGAGGGACGTCTGAACAATGAGCAGTTCTTC.

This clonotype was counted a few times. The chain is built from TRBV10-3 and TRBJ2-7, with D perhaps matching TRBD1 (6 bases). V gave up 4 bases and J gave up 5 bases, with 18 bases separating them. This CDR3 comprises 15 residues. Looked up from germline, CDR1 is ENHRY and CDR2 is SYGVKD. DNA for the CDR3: TGTGCCATCAGTGCCCGACGCCAGGGGCTGCACGAGCAGTACTTC. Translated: CAISARRQGLHEQYF.

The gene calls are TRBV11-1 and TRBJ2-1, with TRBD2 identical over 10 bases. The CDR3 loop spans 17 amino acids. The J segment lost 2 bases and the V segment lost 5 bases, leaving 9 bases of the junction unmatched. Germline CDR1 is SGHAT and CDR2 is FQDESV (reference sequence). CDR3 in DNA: TGTGCCAGCAGCCTTCGACTAGCGGGCCTCACCTACAATGAGCAGTTCTTC. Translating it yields CASSLRLAGLTYNEQFF.

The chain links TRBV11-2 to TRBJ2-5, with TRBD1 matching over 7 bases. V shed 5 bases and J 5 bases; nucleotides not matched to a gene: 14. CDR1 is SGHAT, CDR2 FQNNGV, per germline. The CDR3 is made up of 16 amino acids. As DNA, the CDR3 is TGTGCCAGCAGCCCCCTGGGGACAGTATTGTTGGAGACCCAGTACTTC. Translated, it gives CASSPLGTVLLETQYF. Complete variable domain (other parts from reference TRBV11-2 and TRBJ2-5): EAGVAQSPRYKIIEKRQSVAFWCNPISGHATLYWYQQILGQGPKLLIQFQNNGVVDDSQLPKDRFSAERLKGVDSTLKIQPAKLEDSAVYLCASSPLGTVLLETQYFGPGTRLLVL.

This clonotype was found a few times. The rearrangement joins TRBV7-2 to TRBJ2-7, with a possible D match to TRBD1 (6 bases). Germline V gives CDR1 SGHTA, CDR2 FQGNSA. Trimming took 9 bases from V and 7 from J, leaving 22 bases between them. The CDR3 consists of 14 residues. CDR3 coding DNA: TGTGCCAGTCGTTGGGGGCAGTCCTTTCCGGAGCAGTACTTC. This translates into CASRWGQSFPEQYF.

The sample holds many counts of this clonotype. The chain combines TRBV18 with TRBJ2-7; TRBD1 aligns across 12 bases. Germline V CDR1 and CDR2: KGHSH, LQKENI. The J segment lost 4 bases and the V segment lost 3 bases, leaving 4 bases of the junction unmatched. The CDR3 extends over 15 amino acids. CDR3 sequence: CASSPRDRGLYEQYF. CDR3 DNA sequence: TGTGCCAGCTCACCGCGGGACAGGGGGCTTTACGAGCAGTACTTC.

This CDR3 reads CASSEPRRGQLYNEQFF. The DNA for the CDR3 is TGTGCCAGCAGTGAACCCCGTAGAGGTCAGCTCTACAATGAGCAGTTCTTC. The V and J genes are TRBV6-1 and TRBJ2-1, with D uncertain. The V gene's germline CDR1 is MNHNS and CDR2 SASEGT. The CDR3 has 17 residues. Trimming cost V 2 bases and J 3 bases, with 17 bases left between them.

For the CDR3, the DNA is TGTGCCAGCAGTGTTCCAAGCGGGGGAAGCACAGATACGCAGTATTTT. It codes for CASSVPSGGSTDTQYF. V and J are TRBV25-1 and TRBJ2-3; TRBD2 matches at 8 bases. From germline, CDR1 is MGHDK and CDR2 SYGVNS. The CDR3 length is 16 residues. Losses at the gene ends were 4 bases for V and 0 bases for J; bases not matched to a gene: 6.

Written as DNA, the CDR3 is TGTGCCACCAGCAGTCAGTTTGGGGACATTCAGTACTTC. It yields the protein CATSSQFGDIQYF. This chain links TRBV15 with TRBJ2-4; D uncertain. Germline V lookup: CDR1 LNHNV, CDR2 YYDKDF (reference sequence). V lost 3 bases to trimming and J lost 8 bases, with 11 bases between them. The CDR3 length is 13 residues.

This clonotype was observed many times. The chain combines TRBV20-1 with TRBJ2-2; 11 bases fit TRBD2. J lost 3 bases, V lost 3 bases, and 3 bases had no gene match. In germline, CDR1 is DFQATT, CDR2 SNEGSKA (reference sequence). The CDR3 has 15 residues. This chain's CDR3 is CSASISGRDTGELFF. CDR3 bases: TGCAGTGCTAGTATTAGCGGGAGGGACACCGGGGAGCTGTTTTTT.

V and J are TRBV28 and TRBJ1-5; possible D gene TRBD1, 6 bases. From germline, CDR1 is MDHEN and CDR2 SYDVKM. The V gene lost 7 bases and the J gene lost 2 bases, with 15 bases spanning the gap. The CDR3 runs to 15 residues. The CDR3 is CASTMGGAGNQPQHF. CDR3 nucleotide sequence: TGTGCCAGCACCATGGGGGGGGCCGGCAATCAGCCCCAGCATTTT.

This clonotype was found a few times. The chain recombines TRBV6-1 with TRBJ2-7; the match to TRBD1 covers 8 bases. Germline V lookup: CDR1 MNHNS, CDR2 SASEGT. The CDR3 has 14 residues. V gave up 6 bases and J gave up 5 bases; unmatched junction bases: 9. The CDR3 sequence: CASSLSDRAHEQYF. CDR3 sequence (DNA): TGTGCCAGCAGCCTCTCGGACAGGGCCCACGAGCAGTACTTC.

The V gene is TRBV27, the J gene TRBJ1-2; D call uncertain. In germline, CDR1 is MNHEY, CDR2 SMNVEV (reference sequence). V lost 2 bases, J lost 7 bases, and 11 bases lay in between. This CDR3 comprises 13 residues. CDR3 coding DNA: TGTGCCAGCAGTTTACGAGGGTCCCCTGGCTACACCTTC. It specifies CASSLRGSPGYTF.

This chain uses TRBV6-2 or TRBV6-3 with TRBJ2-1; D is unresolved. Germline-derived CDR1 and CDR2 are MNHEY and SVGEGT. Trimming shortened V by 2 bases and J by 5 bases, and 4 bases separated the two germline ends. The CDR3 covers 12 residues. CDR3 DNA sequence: TGTGCCAGCAGTTACGCCCACAATGAGCAGTTCTTC. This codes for CASSYAHNEQFF.

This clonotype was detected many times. CDR3 coding DNA: TGTGCCAGCAGCCCTAACAGGGTTTCCTACAATGAGCAGTTCTTC. This codes for CASSPNRVSYNEQFF. The chain combines TRBV12-3 or TRBV12-4 with TRBJ2-1, with D maybe TRBD1 (6 bases). V lost 6 bases, J lost 1 base, and 13 bases lay in between. The CDR3 spans 15 residues.

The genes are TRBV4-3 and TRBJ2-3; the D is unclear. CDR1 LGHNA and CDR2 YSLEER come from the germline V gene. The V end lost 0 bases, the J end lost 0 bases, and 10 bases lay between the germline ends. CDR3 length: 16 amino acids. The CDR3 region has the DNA TGCGCCAGCAGCCAAGATCTGAGTGATAGCACAGATACGCAGTATTTT. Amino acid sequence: CASSQDLSDSTDTQYF.

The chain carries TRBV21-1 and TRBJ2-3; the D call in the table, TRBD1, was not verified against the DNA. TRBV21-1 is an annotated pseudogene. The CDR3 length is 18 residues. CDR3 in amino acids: CASSNPLPVSWGTDTQYF. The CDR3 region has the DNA TGTGCCAGCAGCAATCCCCTTCCGGTTTCCTGGGGCACAGATACGCAGTATTTT.

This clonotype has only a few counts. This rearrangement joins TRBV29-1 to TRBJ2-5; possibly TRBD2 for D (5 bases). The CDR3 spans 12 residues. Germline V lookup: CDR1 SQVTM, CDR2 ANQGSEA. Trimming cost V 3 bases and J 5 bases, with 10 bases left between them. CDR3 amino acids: CSVDEGRETQYF. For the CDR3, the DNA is TGCAGCGTTGACGAGGGAAGGGAGACCCAGTACTTC. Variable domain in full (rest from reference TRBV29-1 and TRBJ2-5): SAVISQKPSRDICQRGTSLTIQCQVDSQVTMMFWYRQQPGQSLTLIATANQGSEATYESGFVIDKFPISRPNLTFSTLTVSNMSPEDSSIYLCSVDEGRETQYFGPGTRLLVL.

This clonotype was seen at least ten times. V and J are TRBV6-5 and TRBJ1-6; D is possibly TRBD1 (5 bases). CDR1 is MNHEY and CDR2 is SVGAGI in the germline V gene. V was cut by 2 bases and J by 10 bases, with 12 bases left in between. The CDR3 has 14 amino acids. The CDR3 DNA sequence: TGTGCCAGCAGTTACCCCAGTTGGGGCTCACCCCTCCACTTT. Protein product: CASSYPSWGSPLHF.